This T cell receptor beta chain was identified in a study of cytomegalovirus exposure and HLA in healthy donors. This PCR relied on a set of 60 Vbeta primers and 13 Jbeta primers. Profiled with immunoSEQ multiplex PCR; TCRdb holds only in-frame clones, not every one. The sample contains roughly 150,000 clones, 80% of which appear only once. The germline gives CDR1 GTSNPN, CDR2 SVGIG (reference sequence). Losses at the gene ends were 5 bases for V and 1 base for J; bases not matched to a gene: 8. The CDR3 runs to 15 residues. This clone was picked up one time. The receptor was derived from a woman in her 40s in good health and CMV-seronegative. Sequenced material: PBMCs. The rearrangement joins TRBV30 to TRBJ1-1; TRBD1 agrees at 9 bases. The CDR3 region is CAWSTGGAGNTEAFF. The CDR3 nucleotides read TGTGCCTGGTCAACAGGGGGCGCCGGGAACACTGAAGCTTTCTTT.